The source of this TCR beta chain is a study of cytomegalovirus exposure and HLA in healthy donors. In this sample, this clone turned up once. Antigen: not known. Primers included in the PCR were 60 Vbeta and 13 Jbeta primers. Generated by immunoSEQ multiplex PCR, the TCRdb table keeps only in-frame clones and is missing some. The repertoire holds about 64,000 clones, with 65% to 90% as singletons. Study-wide results and limits: Later on, a genetic analysis was performed. It linked a missense variant in DCLRE1C with V- and J-gene trimming of TCR beta. Certain sequence variants were highly shared and formed a cluster, and this cluster was likely a sequencing artifact.

V lost 4 bases and J lost 1, with 16 bases in between. CDR3 length equals 16 residues. The germline gives CDR1 SGDLS, CDR2 YYNGEE. The clonotype originates from a female donor in good health and CMV-seronegative. The rearrangement links TRBV9 to TRBJ2-3, with a weak D call TRBD1 (6 bases). Material: PBMCs. CDR3 region: CASSKLDRGGTDTQYF. DNA for the CDR3: TGTGCCAGCAGCAAATTGGACAGAGGGGGCACAGATACGCAGTATTTT.